Listed here are 19 T cell receptor beta chains from one sample, sequenced in a study of T cells in Graves' hyperthyroidism and ophthalmopathy. Template material for amplifying TCR beta CDR3 regions consisted of RNA transcripts. The HTBI primer set drove a first-round RT-PCR of the TCR CDR3. In TCRdb, the multiplex PCR reads were re-called with MiXCR into one record per CDR3 protein. The sample consists of about 600,000 distinct CDR3 sequences, 14% of them appearing once. Sequenced sample: blood. The receptors were sampled from a woman aged 18-30 years with Graves' ophthalmopathy.

This clonotype has at least ten counts. The chain employs TRBV28 and TRBJ1-1, with D hard to call. CDR3 length equals 12 residues. In germline, CDR1 is MDHEN, CDR2 SYDVKM. V was pared by 8 bases and J by 0 bases, with 7 bases between. CDR3 nucleotide sequence: TGTGCCAGCGGAAGATTGAACACTGAAGCTTTCTTT. Translation: CASGRLNTEAFF.

This clonotype was found a few times. The chain links TRBV12-5 to TRBJ2-4; the D gene is possibly TRBD2 (7 bases). This CDR3 is built from 17 residues. Germline V gene data show CDR1 as LGHNT and CDR2 as FRNRAP. The V end lost 6 bases, the J end lost 5 bases, and 23 bases lay between the germline ends. The CDR3 coding sequence is TGTGCTAGTGGACTGGGGGGAGGGGGAGGTTTTGAAAACATTCAGTACTTC. Protein product: CASGLGGGGGFENIQYF.

Concerning this clonotype: A read error is possible here, since a much larger clone lies one base away. The J gene is TRBJ2-7, the V gene TRBV24-1, with TRBD2 identical over 16 bases. The V gene's germline CDR1 is KGHDR and CDR2 SFDVKD. This CDR3 is built from 19 residues. J gave up 7 bases and V 1 base, and 12 bases lay outside the gene matches. The CDR3 protein is CATSDFGTSGRASYNEQYF. CDR3 DNA sequence: TGTGCCACCAGTGATTTCGGGACTAGCGGGAGGGCCTCCTACAATGAGCAGTACTTC.

This clonotype was seen many times. The CDR3 loop reads CAWNRQGVPEQFF. The CDR3 DNA follows: TGTGCCTGGAACCGACAGGGAGTGCCTGAGCAGTTCTTC. This sequence joins TRBV30 and TRBJ2-1; 7 bases agree with TRBD1. CDR1 is GTSNPN and CDR2 is SVGIG in the germline V gene (reference sequence). V lost 4 bases to trimming and J lost 9 bases; unmatched junction nucleotides: 9. CDR3 length equals 13 residues. The entire variable domain, with the rest obtained from reference TRBV30 and TRBJ2-1, is as follows: SQTIHQWPATLVQPVGSPLSLECTVEGTSNPNLYWYRQAAGRGLQLLFYSVGIGQISSEVPQNLSASRPQDRQFILSSKKLLLSDSGFYLCAWNRQGVPEQFFGPGTRLTVL.

The V and J genes are TRBV4-1 and TRBJ1-6; no clear D. Trimming cost V 6 bases and J 7 bases, with 16 bases left between them. Germline CDR1 is MGHRA and CDR2 is YSYEKL. The CDR3 contains 15 residues. CDR3 protein: CASRSGRVANSPLHF. The CDR3 region has the DNA TGCGCCAGCAGATCGGGTAGGGTGGCCAATTCACCCCTCCACTTT.

This clonotype showed up many times. The rearrangement uses TRBV12-3 or TRBV12-4 and TRBJ2-2; 11 nucleotides line up with TRBD2. This CDR3 contains 19 residues. The V and J ends lost 7 bases and 2 bases, in that order; junction bases with no gene match: 15. The DNA of the CDR3 is TGTGCCAGCACCGTTTCCCGCGGGACTAGCGGAGCAAACACCGGGGAGCTGTTTTTT. Translating gives CASTVSRGTSGANTGELFF.

The sample holds many counts of this clonotype. The chain recombines TRBV7-8 with TRBJ2-2, with D tentatively TRBD1 or TRBD2 (5 bases each). The CDR3 spans 17 residues. Trimming cost V 5 bases and J 0 bases, with 16 bases left between them. Germline CDR1 is SGHVS and CDR2 is FQNEAQ. The chain's CDR3 is CASSEMVRGSNTGELFF. CDR3 nucleotides: TGTGCCAGCAGCGAAATGGTCCGGGGCTCGAACACCGGGGAGCTGTTTTTT.

This clonotype appeared many times. The rearrangement links TRBV6-2 or TRBV6-3 to TRBJ1-5; 10 nucleotides agree with TRBD1. V lost 6 bases, J lost 2 bases, and 7 bases stayed unmatched. Germline CDR1 MNHEY, CDR2 SVGEGT. The CDR3 is 16 amino acids. CDR3: CASSKRQGAGNQPQHF. The DNA for the CDR3 is TGTGCCAGCAGCAAAAGACAGGGGGCCGGCAATCAGCCCCAGCATTTT.

This clonotype was picked up many times. The V call is TRBV7-8, the J call TRBJ2-5; possibly TRBD1 or TRBD2 for D (5 bases each). Between the trimmed V and J ends, which lost 5 bases and 11 bases, there was a span of 21 bases. Germline V lookup: CDR1 SGHVS, CDR2 FQNEAQ. This CDR3 has 14 amino acids. This CDR3 reads CASSSNPGTTNQYF. The CDR3 nucleotides read TGTGCCAGCAGCAGCAACCCCGGGACCACGAATCAGTACTTC.

This clonotype appeared many times. V usage is TRBV5-6 and J usage is TRBJ2-3; D gene uncertain. The length of the CDR3 is 11 residues. Germline CDR1 and CDR2: SGHDT and YYEEEE. Trimming took off 2 bases at V and 9 bases at J, with 7 bases between the two ends. CDR3 DNA: TGTGCCAGCAGCTTCGAAGGGACGCAGTATTTT. Its translation is CASSFEGTQYF.

This clonotype was counted between two and nine times. The chain is built from TRBV9 and TRBJ1-4, with TRBD1 matching over 7 bases. V lost 3 bases, J lost 6 bases, and 2 bases stayed unmatched. Per the germline V gene, CDR1 is SGDLS and CDR2 is YYNGEE. The CDR3 spans 13 residues. This CDR3 is CASSGGTDEKLFF. The CDR3 nucleotides are TGTGCCAGCAGCGGGGGGACAGATGAAAAACTGTTTTTT.

In its sample, this clonotype was seen a few times. The CDR3 reads CASRGSLGRARTDTQYF. CDR3 nucleotide sequence: TGTGCCAGCAGGGGTAGCCTGGGAAGGGCCCGCACAGATACGCAGTATTTT. V is TRBV6-2 or TRBV6-3 and J is TRBJ2-3; D uncertain. V was cut by 6 bases and J by 1 base, with 20 bases left in between. The length of the CDR3 is 17 residues. Germline V gene lookup returns CDR1 MNHEY and CDR2 SVGEGT.

This clonotype came up many times. The CDR3 coding sequence is TGTGCCACCAGCAGAGATCTAGCGGGACCGCACGAGCAGTACTTC. Translating gives CATSRDLAGPHEQYF. This sequence joins TRBV15 and TRBJ2-7; TRBD2 matches 9 bases. The CDR3 consists of 15 residues. J was trimmed by 5 bases and V by 0 bases; bases with no gene match: 5. The germline gives CDR1 LNHNV, CDR2 YYDKDF (reference sequence).

The chain links TRBV12-3 or TRBV12-4 to TRBJ2-7; D tentatively reads TRBD1 or TRBD2 (6 bases each). The CDR3 contains 15 residues. V shed 6 bases and J shed 2 bases, with 17 bases lying between them. CDR3 residues: CASSPEEGETYEQYF. DNA of the CDR3: TGTGCCAGCAGCCCCGAGGAGGGGGAAACCTACGAGCAGTACTTC.

V gene TRBV12-5 combines with J gene TRBJ2-7; D gene unclear. Between the trimmed V and J ends, which lost 5 bases and 3 bases, there was a span of 17 bases. Germline V CDR1 and CDR2: LGHNT, FRNRAP. This CDR3 is built from 15 residues. The CDR3 nucleotides read TGTGCTAGTGGTCGCGCCGTGGCCCTGGACTACGAGCAGTACTTC. This translates into CASGRAVALDYEQYF.

The chain couples TRBV14 to TRBJ2-5, with 9 bases matching TRBD2. V lost 3 bases, J lost 2 bases, and 13 bases stayed unmatched. The germline V gene encodes CDR1 SGHDN and CDR2 FVKESK. The CDR3 is 18 residues long. The CDR3 region has the DNA TGTGCCAGCAGCCAGGTGGAACTAGCGGGCACTACTCAAGAGACCCAGTACTTC. Translated, it gives CASSQVELAGTTQETQYF.

The V gene is TRBV28, the J gene TRBJ1-5; TRBD1 is a possible D gene (5 bases). V was cut by 6 bases and J by 0 bases, with 9 bases left in between. There are 14 residues in the CDR3. Germline V gene sequence: CDR1 MDHEN, CDR2 SYDVKM. The CDR3 DNA is TGTGCCAGCAGGGACAATTATAGCAATCAGCCCCAGCATTTT. This codes for CASRDNYSNQPQHF.

Many counts were recorded for this clonotype. The rearrangement links TRBV20-1 to TRBJ2-1; D is uncertain. CDR3 size: 12 residues. V lost 0 bases, J lost 9 bases, and 9 bases lay in between. Germline V gene sequence: CDR1 DFQATT, CDR2 SNEGSKA (reference sequence). Written as DNA, the CDR3 is TGCAGTGCTAGAGACCCTCTGGGTGAGCAGTTCTTC. Its protein product is CSARDPLGEQFF.

At least ten counts were recorded for this clonotype. This chain uses TRBV10-3 with TRBJ2-5; TRBD1 aligns across 7 bases. Per germline, CDR1 ENHRY and CDR2 SYGVKD. V lost 6 bases, J lost 2 bases, and 6 bases stayed unmatched. This CDR3 has 14 residues. The CDR3 DNA sequence: TGTGCCATCAGGGATGGGACAGCACAAGAGACCCAGTACTTC. It translates to CAIRDGTAQETQYF.